This T cell receptor (beta chain) was profiled in a study of T cells after yellow fever vaccination. Across the study: Low-cell-number fractions were prepared with SMART-Seq v4 Ultra Low Input. General study results and limits: Of the clonotypes, a small share occurred in both CD4 and CD8 compartments.

This clonotype has only a few counts. Its antigen is not known. As TCR cDNA was made by 5'RACE template switching, a universal primer site and UMIs were added. Each CDR3 protein is one row after TCRdb ran MiXCR on the 5' RACE reads. Found here are nearly 350,000 distinct CDR3 sequences, roughly 8.4% of them singletons; the top ten hold 15% to 20%. This clonotype was sampled from a man aged 18 to 29 who received the YFV17D yellow fever vaccine. The source material was PBMCs, sampled about 49 days after the first yellow fever vaccination.

DNA for the CDR3: TGTGCCTGGGATGAAGGGTACCATCAGCCCCAGCATTTT. It encodes CAWDEGYHQPQHF. This chain uses TRBV30 with TRBJ1-5; the D is unclear. V lost 5 bases, J lost 5 bases, and 13 bases lay in between. Germline CDR1 and CDR2: GTSNPN and SVGIG (reference sequence). The CDR3 is 13 residues long.